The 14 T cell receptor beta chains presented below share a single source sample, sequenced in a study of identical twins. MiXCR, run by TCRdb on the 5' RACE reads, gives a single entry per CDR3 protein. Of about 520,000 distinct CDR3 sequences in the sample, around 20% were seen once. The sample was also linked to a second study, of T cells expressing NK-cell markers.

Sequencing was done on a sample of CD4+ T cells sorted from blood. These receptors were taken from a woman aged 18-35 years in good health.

CDR3 coding DNA: TGTGCCAGCAGCCCCGGGGGGGCTCAGCTGACCTACGAGCAGTACTTC. Translation: CASSPGGAQLTYEQYF. The chain carries TRBV7-2 and TRBJ2-7; TRBD2 aligns across 8 bases. The V gene's germline CDR1 is SGHTA and CDR2 FQGNSA. The CDR3 covers 16 residues. The V gene end was trimmed by 5 bases and the J gene end by 2 bases; junction bases not matched to a gene: 11.

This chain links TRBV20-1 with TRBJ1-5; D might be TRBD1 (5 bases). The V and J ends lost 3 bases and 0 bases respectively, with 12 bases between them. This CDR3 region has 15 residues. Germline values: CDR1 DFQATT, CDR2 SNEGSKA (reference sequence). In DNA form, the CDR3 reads TGCAGTGCTAGGTTGGCAGGGCATAGCAATCAGCCCCAGCATTTT. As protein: CSARLAGHSNQPQHF.

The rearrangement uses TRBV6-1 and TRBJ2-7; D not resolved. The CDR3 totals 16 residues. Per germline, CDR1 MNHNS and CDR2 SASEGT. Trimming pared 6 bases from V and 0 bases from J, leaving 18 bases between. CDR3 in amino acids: CASSPARRSYSYEQYF. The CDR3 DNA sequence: TGTGCCAGCAGCCCGGCCCGACGGTCCTACTCCTACGAGCAGTACTTC.

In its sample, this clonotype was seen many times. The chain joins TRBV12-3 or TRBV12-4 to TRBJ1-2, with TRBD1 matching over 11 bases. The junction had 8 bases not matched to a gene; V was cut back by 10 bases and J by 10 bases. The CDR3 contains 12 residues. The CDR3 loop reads CATQGTGGFYTF. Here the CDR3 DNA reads TGTGCCACCCAGGGGACAGGGGGATTCTACACCTTC.

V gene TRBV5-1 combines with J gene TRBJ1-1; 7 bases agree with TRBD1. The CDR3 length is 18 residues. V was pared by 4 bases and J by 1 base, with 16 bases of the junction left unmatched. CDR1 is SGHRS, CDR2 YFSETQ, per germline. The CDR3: CASSPRGGTALPNTEAFF. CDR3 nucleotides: TGCGCCAGCAGCCCCAGGGGGGGGACAGCACTACCGAACACTGAAGCTTTCTTT.

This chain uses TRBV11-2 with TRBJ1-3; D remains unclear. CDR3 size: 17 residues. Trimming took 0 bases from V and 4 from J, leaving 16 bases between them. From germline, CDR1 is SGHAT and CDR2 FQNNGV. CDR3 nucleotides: TGTGCCAGCAGCTTAGAGTCTCCCCTCCTCGGCGGAAACACCATATATTTT. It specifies CASSLESPLLGGNTIYF.

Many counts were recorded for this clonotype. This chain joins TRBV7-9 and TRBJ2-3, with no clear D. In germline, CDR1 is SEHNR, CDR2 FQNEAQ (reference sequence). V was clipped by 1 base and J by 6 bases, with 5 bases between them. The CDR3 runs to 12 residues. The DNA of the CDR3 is TGTGCCAGCAGCTTAGATAAGGATACGCAGTATTTT. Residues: CASSLDKDTQYF.

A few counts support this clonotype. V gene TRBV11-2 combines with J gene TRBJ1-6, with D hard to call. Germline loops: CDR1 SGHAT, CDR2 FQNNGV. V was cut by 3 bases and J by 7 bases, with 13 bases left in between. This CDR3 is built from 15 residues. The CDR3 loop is CASSFPTMGNSPLHF. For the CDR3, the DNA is TGTGCCAGCAGCTTCCCGACCATGGGGAATTCACCCCTCCACTTT.

The CDR3 loop is CASSSAFRTGELFF. The DNA of the CDR3 is TGTGCCAGCAGTTCTGCTTTTCGAACAGGGGAGCTGTTTTTT. J is TRBJ2-2 and V is TRBV12-3 or TRBV12-4, with D uncertain. V lost 4 bases, J lost 8 bases, and 14 bases lay in between. This CDR3 contains 14 residues.

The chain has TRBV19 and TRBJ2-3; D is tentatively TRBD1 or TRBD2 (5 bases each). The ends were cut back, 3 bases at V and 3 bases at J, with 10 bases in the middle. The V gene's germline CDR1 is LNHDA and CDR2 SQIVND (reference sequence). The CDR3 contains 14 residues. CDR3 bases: TGTGCCAGTAGTATCCGGGGCACGACAGATACGCAGTATTTT. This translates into CASSIRGTTDTQYF.

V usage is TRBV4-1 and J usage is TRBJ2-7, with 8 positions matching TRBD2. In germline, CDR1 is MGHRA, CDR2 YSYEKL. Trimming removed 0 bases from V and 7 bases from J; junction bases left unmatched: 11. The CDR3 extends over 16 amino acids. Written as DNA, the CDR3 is TGCGCCAGCAGCCAAGATCTGAGCGGGAGTTCGGGTGAGCAGTACTTC. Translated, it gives CASSQDLSGSSGEQYF.

CDR3 coding DNA: TGTGCCAGCTCACCTTGGGACAACCAAATTAACACTGAAGCTTTCTTT. It yields the protein CASSPWDNQINTEAFF. V and J are TRBV18 and TRBJ1-1; weak D call: TRBD1 (6 bases). Germline assignment: CDR1 KGHSH and CDR2 LQKENI. This CDR3 is 16 amino acids long. Deletions cut 3 bases from V and 2 bases from J, with 16 bases between.

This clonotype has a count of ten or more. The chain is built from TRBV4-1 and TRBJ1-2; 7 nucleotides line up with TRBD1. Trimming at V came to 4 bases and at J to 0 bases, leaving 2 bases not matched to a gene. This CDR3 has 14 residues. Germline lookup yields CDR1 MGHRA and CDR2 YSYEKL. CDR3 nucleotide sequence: TGCGCCAGCAGCCCGACAGGGACTAACTATGGCTACACCTTC. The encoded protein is CASSPTGTNYGYTF.

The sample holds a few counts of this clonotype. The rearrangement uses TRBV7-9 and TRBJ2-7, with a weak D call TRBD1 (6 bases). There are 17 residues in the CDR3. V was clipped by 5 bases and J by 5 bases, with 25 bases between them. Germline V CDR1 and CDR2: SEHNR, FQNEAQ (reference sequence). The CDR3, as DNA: TGTGCCAGCAGCCCTGAGACGGGTTATCAGGGGTCCAACGAGCAGTACTTC. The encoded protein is CASSPETGYQGSNEQYF.